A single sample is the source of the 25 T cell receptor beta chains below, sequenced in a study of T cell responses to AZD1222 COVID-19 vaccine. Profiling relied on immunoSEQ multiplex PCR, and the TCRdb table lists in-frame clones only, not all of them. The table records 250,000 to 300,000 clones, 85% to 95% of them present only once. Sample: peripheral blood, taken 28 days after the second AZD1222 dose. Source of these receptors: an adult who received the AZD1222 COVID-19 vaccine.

The CDR3 is CASSQVGTGVEAFF. In DNA form, the CDR3 reads TGCGCCAGCAGCCAAGTGGGGACAGGAGTTGAAGCTTTCTTT. The gene calls are TRBV4-3 and TRBJ1-1; 8 bases map to TRBD1. V gave up 1 base and J gave up 7 bases; unmatched junction bases: 5. This CDR3 has 14 residues. From germline, CDR1 is LGHNA and CDR2 YSLEER.

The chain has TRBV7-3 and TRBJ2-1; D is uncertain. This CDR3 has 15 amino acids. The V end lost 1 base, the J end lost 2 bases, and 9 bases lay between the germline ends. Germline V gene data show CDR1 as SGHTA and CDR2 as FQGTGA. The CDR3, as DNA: TGTGCCAGCAGCTTAAGTGGCCTTACCTACAATGAGCAGTTCTTC. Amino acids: CASSLSGLTYNEQFF. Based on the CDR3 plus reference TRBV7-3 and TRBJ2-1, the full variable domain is GAGVSQTPSNKVTEKGKYVELRCDPISGHTALYWYRQSLGQGPEFLIYFQGTGAADDSGLPNDRFFAVRPEGSVSTLKIQRTERGDSAVYLCASSLSGLTYNEQFFGPGTRLTVL.

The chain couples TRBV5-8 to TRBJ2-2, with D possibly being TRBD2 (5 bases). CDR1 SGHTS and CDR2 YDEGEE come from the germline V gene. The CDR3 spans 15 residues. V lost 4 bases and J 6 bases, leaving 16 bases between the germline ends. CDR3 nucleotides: TGTGCCAGCAGCCCCCTCCGGGCCGGGGCCGGGGAGCTGTTTTTT. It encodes CASSPLRAGAGELFF. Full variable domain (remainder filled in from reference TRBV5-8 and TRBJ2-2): EAGVTQSPTHLIKTRGQQATLRCSPISGHTSVYWYQQALGLGLQFLLWYDEGEERNRGNFPPRFSGRQFPNYSSELNVNALELEDSALYLCASSPLRAGAGELFFGEGSRLTVL.

The chain's CDR3 is CASSLRDTKRSNGYTF. The CDR3 DNA sequence: TGTGCCAGCAGCCTACGGGACACAAAAAGATCCAATGGCTACACCTTC. This chain connects TRBV3-1 (or the pseudogene TRBV3-2) to TRBJ1-2, with a weak D call TRBD1 (6 bases). Germline V lookup: CDR1 LGHDT, CDR2 YNNKEL (reference sequence). V lost 4 bases and J lost 6, with 21 bases in between. The CDR3 has 16 amino acids.

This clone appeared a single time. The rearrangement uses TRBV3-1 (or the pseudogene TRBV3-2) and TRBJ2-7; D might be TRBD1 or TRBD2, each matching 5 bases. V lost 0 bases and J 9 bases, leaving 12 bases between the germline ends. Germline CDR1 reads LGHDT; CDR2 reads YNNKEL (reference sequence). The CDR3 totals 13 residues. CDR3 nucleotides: TGTGCCAGCAGCCAAGATCGGGGCCAAGGGCAGTACTTC. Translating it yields CASSQDRGQGQYF.

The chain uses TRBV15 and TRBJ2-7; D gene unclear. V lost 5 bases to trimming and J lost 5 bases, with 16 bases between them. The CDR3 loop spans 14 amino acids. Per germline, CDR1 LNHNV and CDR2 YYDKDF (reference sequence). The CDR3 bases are TGTGCCACCAGCTCCCGCCCCCCTGGGGACGAGCAGTACTTC. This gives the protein CATSSRPPGDEQYF.

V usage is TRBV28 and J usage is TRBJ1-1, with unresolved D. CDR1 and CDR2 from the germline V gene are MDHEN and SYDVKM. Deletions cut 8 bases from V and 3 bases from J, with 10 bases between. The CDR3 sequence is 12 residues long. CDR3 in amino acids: CASSGFYTEAFF. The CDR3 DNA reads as TGTGCCAGCTCCGGTTTCTACACTGAAGCTTTCTTT.

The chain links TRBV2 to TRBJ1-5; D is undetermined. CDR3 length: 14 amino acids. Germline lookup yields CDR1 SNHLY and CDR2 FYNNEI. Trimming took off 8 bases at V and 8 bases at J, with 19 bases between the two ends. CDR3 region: CASRRPPEDKPQHF. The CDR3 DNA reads TGTGCCAGCCGACGACCGCCCGAGGATAAGCCCCAGCATTTT.

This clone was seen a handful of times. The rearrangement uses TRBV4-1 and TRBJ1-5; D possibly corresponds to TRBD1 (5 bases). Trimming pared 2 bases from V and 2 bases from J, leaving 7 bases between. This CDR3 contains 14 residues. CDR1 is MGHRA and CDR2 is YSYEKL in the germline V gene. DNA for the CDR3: TGCGCCAGCAGCCAACAGGGTCGCAATCAGCCCCAGCATTTT. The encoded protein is CASSQQGRNQPQHF.

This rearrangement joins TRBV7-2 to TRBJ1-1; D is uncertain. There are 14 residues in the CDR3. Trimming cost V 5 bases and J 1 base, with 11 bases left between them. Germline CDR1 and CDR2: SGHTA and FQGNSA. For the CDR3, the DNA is TGTGCCAGCAGCCGGGCAGCGGGGAACACTGAAGCTTTCTTT. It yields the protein CASSRAAGNTEAFF.

CDR3 bases: TGTGCCAGCAGTCCCCGCGGGAGAAACCCCACAGATACGCAGTATTTT. This translates into CASSPRGRNPTDTQYF. The chain recombines TRBV14 with TRBJ2-3, with 7 bases aligning to TRBD2. V lost 6 bases and J lost 2; bases outside the gene matches: 11. Germline CDR1 and CDR2: SGHDN and FVKESK. This CDR3 region has 16 residues.

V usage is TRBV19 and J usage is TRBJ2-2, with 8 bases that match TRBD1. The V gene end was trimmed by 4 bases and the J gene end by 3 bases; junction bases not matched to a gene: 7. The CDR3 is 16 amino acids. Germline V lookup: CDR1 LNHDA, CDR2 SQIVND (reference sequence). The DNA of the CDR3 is TGTGCCAGTAGTACCTCGCAGGGGGCGGACACCGGGGAGCTGTTTTTT. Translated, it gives CASSTSQGADTGELFF. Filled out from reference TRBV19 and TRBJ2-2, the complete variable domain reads DGGITQSPKYLFRKEGQNVTLSCEQNLNHDAMYWYRQDPGQGLRLIYYSQIVNDFQKGDIAEGYSVSREKKESFPLTVTSAQKNPTAFYLCASSTSQGADTGELFFGEGSRLTVL.

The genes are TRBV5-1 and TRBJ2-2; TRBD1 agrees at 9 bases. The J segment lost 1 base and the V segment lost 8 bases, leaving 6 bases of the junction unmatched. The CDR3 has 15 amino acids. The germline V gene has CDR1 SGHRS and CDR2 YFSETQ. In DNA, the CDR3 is TGCGCCAGTCAGCAGACAGGGGGGAACACCGGGGAGCTGTTTTTT. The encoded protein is CASQQTGGNTGELFF.

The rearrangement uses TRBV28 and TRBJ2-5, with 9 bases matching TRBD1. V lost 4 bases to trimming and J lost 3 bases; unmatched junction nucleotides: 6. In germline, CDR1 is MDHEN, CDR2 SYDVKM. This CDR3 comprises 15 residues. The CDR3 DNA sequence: TGTGCCAGCAGTTCCGGGACAGGGCCCGAAGAGACCCAGTACTTC. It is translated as CASSSGTGPEETQYF.

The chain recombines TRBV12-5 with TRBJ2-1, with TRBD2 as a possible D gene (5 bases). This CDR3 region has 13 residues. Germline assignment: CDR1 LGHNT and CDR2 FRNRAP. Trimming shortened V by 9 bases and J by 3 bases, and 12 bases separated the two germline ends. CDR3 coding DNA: TGTGCTAGGGGAGAGACCATCTACAATGAGCAGTTCTTC. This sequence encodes CARGETIYNEQFF.

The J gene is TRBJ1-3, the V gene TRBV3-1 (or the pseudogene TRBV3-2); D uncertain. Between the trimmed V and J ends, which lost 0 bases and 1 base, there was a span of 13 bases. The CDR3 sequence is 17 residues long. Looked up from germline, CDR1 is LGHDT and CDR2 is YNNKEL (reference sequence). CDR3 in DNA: TGTGCCAGCAGCCAAGATCCCAGAACCTTTTCTGGAAACACCATATATTTT. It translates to CASSQDPRTFSGNTIYF.

Written as DNA, the CDR3 is TGTGCCGCGAGTCGGCAGCCCCAGCATTTT. Translated: CAASRQPQHF. The chain uses TRBV21-1 and TRBJ1-5. TRBV21-1 has pseudogene status. This CDR3 region has 10 residues.

CDR3 residues: CASSLGGRQGYGYTF. The CDR3 DNA sequence: TGTGCCAGCAGCTTAGGAGGGCGCCAGGGCTATGGCTACACCTTC. This chain connects TRBV7-8 to TRBJ1-2; a possible D gene is TRBD1 (5 bases). Trimming cost V 1 base and J 4 bases, with 13 bases left between them. From germline, CDR1 is SGHVS and CDR2 FQNEAQ. The CDR3 extends over 15 amino acids.

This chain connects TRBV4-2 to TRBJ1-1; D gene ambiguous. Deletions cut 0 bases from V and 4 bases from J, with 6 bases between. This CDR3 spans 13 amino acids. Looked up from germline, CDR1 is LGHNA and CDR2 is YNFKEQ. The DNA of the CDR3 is TGTGCCAGCAGCCAAGAAGGTGGCACTGAAGCTTTCTTT. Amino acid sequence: CASSQEGGTEAFF.

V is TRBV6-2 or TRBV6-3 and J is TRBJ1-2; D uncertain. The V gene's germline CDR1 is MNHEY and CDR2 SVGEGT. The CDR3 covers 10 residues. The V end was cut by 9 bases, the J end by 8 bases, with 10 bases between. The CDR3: CARSRRGYTF. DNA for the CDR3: TGTGCCAGAAGCCGCCGGGGCTACACCTTC.

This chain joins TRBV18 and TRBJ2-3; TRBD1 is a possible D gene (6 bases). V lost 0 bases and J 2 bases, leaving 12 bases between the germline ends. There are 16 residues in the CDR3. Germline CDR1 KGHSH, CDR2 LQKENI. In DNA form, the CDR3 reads TGTGCCAGCTCACCACCTGTAACAGGGATCACAGATACGCAGTATTTT. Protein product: CASSPPVTGITDTQYF.

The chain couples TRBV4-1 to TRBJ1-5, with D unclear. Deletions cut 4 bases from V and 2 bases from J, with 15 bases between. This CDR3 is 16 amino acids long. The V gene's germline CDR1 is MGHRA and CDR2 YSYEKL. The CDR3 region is CASSPGRANGNQPQHF. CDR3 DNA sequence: TGCGCCAGCAGCCCTGGTCGGGCCAATGGCAATCAGCCCCAGCATTTT.

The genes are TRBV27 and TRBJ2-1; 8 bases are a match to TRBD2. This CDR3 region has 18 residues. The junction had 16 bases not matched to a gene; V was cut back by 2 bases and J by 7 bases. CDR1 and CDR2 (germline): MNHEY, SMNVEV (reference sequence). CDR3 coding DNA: TGTGCCAGCAGTTTAATTCAGCCCGCTCAGCGGGGGATAAATGAGCAGTTCTTC. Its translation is CASSLIQPAQRGINEQFF.

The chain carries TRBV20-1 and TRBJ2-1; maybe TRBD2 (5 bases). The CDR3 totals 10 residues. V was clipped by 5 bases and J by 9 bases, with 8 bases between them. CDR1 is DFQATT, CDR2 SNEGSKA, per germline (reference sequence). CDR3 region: CSAWTGEQFF. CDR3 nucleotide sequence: TGCAGTGCTTGGACTGGTGAGCAGTTCTTC.

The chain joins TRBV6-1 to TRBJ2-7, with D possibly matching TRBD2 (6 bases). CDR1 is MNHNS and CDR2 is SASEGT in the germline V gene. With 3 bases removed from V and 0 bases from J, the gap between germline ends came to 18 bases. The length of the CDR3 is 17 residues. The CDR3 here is CASSEERTGLDSYEQYF. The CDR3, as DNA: TGTGCCAGCAGTGAGGAAAGAACGGGACTTGACTCCTACGAGCAGTACTTC.